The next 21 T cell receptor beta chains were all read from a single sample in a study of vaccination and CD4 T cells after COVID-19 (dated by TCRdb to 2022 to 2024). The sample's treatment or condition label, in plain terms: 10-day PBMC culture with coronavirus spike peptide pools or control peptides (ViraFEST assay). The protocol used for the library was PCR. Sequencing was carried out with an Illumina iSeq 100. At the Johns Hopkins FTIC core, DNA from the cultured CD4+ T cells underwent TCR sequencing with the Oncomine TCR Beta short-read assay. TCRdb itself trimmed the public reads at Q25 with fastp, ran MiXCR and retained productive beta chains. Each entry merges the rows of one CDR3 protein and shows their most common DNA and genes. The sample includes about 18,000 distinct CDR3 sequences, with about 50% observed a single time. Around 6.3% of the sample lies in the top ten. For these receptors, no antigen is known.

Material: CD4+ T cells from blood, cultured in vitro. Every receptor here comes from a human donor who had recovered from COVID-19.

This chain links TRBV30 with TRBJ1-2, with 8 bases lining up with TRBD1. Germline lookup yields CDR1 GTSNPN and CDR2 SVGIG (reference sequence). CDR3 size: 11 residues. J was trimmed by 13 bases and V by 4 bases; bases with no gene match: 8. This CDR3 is CAWNQGARCTF. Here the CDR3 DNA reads TGTGCCTGGAATCAGGGGGCGCGGTGCACCTTC.

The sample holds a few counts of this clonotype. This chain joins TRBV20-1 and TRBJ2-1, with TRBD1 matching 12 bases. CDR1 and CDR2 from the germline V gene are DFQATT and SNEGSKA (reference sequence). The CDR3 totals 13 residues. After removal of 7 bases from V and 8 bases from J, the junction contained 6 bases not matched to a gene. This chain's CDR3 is CSGGTGGRDEQFF. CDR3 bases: TGCAGTGGTGGGACAGGGGGCCGGGATGAGCAGTTCTTC.

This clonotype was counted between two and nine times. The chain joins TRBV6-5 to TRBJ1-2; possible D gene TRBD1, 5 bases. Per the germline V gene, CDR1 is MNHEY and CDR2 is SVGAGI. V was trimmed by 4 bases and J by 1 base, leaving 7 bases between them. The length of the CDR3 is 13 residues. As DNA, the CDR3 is TGTGCCAGCAGTTCGGGACTTAACTATGGCTACACCTTC. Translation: CASSSGLNYGYTF.

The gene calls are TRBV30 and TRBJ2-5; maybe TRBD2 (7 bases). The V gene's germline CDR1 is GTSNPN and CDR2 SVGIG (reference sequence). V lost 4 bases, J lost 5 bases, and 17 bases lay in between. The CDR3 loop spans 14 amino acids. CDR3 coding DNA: TGTGCCTGGACCCGGTGGGGGGGCGGGGAGACCCAGTACTTC. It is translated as CAWTRWGGGETQYF. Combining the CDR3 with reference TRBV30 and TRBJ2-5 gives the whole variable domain SQTIHQWPATLVQPVGSPLSLECTVEGTSNPNLYWYRQAAGRGLQLLFYSVGIGQISSEVPQNLSASRPQDRQFILSSKKLLLSDSGFYLCAWTRWGGGETQYFGPGTRLLVL.

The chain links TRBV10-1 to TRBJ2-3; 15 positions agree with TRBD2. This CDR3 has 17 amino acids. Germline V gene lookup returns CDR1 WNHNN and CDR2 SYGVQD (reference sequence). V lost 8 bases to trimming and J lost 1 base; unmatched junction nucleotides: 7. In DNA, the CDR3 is TGCGCCAGCTGCGGGACTAGCGGGAGGAACCGCACAGATACGCAGTATTTT. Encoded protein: CASCGTSGRNRTDTQYF.

The CDR3 spells CASSPSSGPYEQYF. The CDR3 bases are TGTGCCAGCAGCCCTTCTAGCGGACCCTACGAGCAGTACTTC. The chain employs TRBV7-3 and TRBJ2-7; 7 positions match TRBD2. The germline CDR1 and CDR2 sequences are SGHTA and FQGTGA. The CDR3 is 14 residues long. V shed 5 bases and J 2 bases; nucleotides not matched to a gene: 6.

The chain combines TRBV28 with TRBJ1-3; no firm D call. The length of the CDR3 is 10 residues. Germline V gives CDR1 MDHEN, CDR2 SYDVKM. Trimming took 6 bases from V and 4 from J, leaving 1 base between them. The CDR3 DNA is TGTGCCAGCAGAGGAAACACCATATATTTT. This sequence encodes CASRGNTIYF.

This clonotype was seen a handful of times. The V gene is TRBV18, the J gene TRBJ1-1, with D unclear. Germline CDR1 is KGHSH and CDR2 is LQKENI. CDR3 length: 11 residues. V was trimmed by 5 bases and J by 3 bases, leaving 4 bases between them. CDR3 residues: CASSADTEAFF. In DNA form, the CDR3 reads TGTGCCAGCTCAGCGGACACTGAAGCTTTCTTT.

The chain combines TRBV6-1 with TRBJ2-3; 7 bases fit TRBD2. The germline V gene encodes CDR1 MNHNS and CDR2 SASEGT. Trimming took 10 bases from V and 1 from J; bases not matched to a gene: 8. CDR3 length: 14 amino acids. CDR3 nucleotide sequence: TGTGCCACCTCCGGGACTATTGGCACAGATACGCAGTATTTT. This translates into CATSGTIGTDTQYF.

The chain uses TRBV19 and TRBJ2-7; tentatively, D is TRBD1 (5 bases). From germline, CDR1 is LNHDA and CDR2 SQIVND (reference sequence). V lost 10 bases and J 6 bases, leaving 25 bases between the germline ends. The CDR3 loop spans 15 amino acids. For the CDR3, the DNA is TGTGCCACTCCCACCCGTAGGGGCCGTCAGGTCGAGCAGTACTTC. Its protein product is CATPTRRGRQVEQYF. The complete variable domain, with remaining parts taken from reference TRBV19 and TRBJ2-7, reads DGGITQSPKYLFRKEGQNVTLSCEQNLNHDAMYWYRQDPGQGLRLIYYSQIVNDFQKGDIAEGYSVSREKKESFPLTVTSAQKNPTAFYLCATPTRRGRQVEQYFGPGTRLTVT.

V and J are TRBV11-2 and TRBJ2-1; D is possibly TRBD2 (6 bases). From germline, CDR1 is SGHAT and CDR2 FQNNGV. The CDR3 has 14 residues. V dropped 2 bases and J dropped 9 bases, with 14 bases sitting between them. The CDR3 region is CASSLTWEDREQFF. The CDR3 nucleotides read TGTGCCAGCAGCTTAACGTGGGAGGATCGTGAGCAGTTCTTC.

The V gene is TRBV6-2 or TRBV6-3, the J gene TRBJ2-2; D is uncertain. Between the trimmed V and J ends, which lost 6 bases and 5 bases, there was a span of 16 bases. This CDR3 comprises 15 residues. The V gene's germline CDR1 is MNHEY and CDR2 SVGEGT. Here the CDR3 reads CASSPLRGFTGELFF. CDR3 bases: TGTGCCAGCAGCCCCCTCCGTGGGTTTACCGGGGAGCTGTTTTTT.

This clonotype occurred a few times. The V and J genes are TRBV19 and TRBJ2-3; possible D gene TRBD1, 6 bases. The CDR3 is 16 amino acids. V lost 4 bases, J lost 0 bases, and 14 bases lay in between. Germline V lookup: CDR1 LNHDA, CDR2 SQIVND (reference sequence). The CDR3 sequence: CASSSIGQGSTDTQYF. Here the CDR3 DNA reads TGTGCCAGTAGTAGCATCGGGCAGGGGAGCACAGATACGCAGTATTTT.

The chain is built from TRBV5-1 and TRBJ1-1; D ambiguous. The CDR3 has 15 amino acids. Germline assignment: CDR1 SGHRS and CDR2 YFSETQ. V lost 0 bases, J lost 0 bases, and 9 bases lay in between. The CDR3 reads CASSLGVTVNTEAFF. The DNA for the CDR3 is TGCGCCAGCAGCTTGGGTGTCACGGTGAACACTGAAGCTTTCTTT. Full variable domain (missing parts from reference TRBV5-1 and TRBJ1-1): KAGVTQTPRYLIKTRGQQVTLSCSPISGHRSVSWYQQTPGQGLQFLFEYFSETQRNKGNFPGRFSGRQFSNSRSEMNVSTLELGDSALYLCASSLGVTVNTEAFFGQGTRLTVV.

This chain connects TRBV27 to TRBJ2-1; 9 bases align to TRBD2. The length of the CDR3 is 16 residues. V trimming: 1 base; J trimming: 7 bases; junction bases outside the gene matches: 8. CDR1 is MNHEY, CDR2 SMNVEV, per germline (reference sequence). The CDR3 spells CASSLWAGTSINEQFF. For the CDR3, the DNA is TGTGCCAGCAGTTTATGGGCCGGGACTAGCATTAATGAGCAGTTCTTC.

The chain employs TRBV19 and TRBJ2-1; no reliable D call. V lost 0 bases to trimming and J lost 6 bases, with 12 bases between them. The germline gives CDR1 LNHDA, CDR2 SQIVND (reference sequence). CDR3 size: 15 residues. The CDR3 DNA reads TGTGCCAGTAGTATAGACAGTACCTTTTCCAATGAGCAGTTCTTC. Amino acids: CASSIDSTFSNEQFF.

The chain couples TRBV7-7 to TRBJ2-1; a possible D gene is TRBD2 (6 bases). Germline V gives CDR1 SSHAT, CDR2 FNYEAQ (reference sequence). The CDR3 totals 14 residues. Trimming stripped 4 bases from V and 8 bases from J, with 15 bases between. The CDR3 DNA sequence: TGTGCCAGCAGCTCTAGCGTCTGGGGCCATGAGCAGTTCTTC. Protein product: CASSSSVWGHEQFF.

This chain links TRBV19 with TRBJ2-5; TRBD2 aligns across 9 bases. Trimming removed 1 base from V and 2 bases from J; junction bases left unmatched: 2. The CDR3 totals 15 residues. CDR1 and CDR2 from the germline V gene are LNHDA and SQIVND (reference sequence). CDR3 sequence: CASSIGLAAQETQYF. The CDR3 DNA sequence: TGTGCCAGTAGTATAGGACTAGCGGCACAAGAGACCCAGTACTTC.

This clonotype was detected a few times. DNA of the CDR3: TGTGCCAGCAGGCAAGGACAGAGCAATCAGCCCCAGCATTTT. Translating it yields CASRQGQSNQPQHF. The genes are TRBV6-2 or TRBV6-3 and TRBJ1-5, with a possible D match to TRBD1 (6 bases). The CDR3 runs to 14 residues. Germline V lookup: CDR1 MNHEY, CDR2 SVGEGT. The V end was cut by 6 bases, the J end by 1 base, with 10 bases between.

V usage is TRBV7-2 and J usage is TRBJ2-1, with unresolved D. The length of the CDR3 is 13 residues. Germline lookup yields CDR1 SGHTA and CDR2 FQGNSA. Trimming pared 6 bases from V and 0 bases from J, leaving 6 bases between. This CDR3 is CASSRTSYNEQFF. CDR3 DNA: TGTGCCAGCAGTCGTACCTCCTACAATGAGCAGTTCTTC.

The CDR3 is CSARVTSGRAQVRNEQFF. The DNA for the CDR3 is TGCAGTGCTAGAGTGACTAGCGGGAGGGCCCAAGTTCGGAATGAGCAGTTCTTC. The V and J genes are TRBV20-1 and TRBJ2-1, with 14 bases that match TRBD2. J lost 7 bases, V lost 1 base, and 12 bases had no gene match. Germline-derived CDR1 and CDR2 are DFQATT and SNEGSKA (reference sequence). The length of the CDR3 is 18 residues.